These 10 T cell receptor beta chains were all obtained from the same sample, sequenced in a study of Ad26.COV2.S vaccination and SARS-CoV-2 variants. Sequenced by immunoSEQ multiplex PCR; TCRdb stores in-frame clones only, minus some. The table records approximately 300,000 clones, 85% to 90% of them present only once. The treatment is: some 20 received Ad26.COV2.S at low or high dose, single or two shots; a few received placebo; per-sample allocation not given. On day 63 after the first injection, vaccine and placebo recipients gave samples. The specimen was peripheral blood, collected in a trial of Ad26.COV2.S vaccine versus placebo. The receptors shown here come from a person aged 18 to 59 who received the Ad26.COV2.S COVID-19 vaccine or a placebo.

This chain uses TRBV12-3 or TRBV12-4 with TRBJ1-2; D remains ambiguous. The germline V and J ends were trimmed by 7 bases and 8 bases, with 17 bases remaining between them. This CDR3 is built from 13 residues. In DNA form, the CDR3 reads TGTGCCAGCAAAATAACGGGGTATAGAGGCTACACCTTC. This gives the protein CASKITGYRGYTF.

V is TRBV4-2 and J is TRBJ2-1; maybe TRBD2 (7 bases). Germline CDR1 and CDR2: LGHNA and YNFKEQ. This CDR3 region has 15 residues. V was shortened by 4 bases and J by 12 bases, with 22 bases between the two germline ends. CDR3 amino acids: CASSPPLGGPPGQFF. CDR3 nucleotides: TGTGCCAGCAGCCCCCCGCTCGGGGGGCCACCGGGGCAGTTCTTC.

This clone was counted a single time. CDR3 region: CASSFEGVEYNEQFF. CDR3 nucleotides: TGTGCCAGCAGTTTCGAGGGGGTGGAGTACAATGAGCAGTTCTTC. The chain couples TRBV6-2 or TRBV6-3 to TRBJ2-1; maybe TRBD1 (6 bases). Trimming removed 4 bases from V and 4 bases from J, with 14 bases in between. The CDR3 runs 15 residues. Looked up from germline, CDR1 is MNHEY and CDR2 is SVGEGT.

This chain links TRBV6-4 with TRBJ2-6; no clear D gene. Germline V lookup: CDR1 MRHNA, CDR2 SNTAGT. Between the trimmed V and J ends, which lost 6 bases and 2 bases, there was a span of 11 bases. This CDR3 spans 15 amino acids. DNA for the CDR3: TGTGCCAGCAGCGCCAAAGGAACTGGGGCCAACGTCCTGACTTTC. It codes for CASSAKGTGANVLTF.

The V and J genes are TRBV11-2 and TRBJ2-3; the D gene is possibly TRBD1 (6 bases). Looked up from germline, CDR1 is SGHAT and CDR2 is FQNNGV. The CDR3 has 15 residues. V lost 5 bases, J lost 4 bases, and 16 bases lay in between. The DNA for the CDR3 is TGTGCCAGCAGCGTAAGGGGGTCGGGTCCAGATACGCAGTATTTT. Translation gives CASSVRGSGPDTQYF.

The chain combines TRBV30 with TRBJ1-4, with 12 bases identical to TRBD1. V gave up 5 bases and J gave up 8 bases; unmatched junction bases: 6. CDR1 is GTSNPN, CDR2 SVGIG, per germline (reference sequence). The CDR3 totals 14 residues. The CDR3: CAWYGGTGGEKLFF. The CDR3 DNA reads TGTGCCTGGTACGGCGGGACAGGGGGCGAAAAACTGTTTTTT.

CDR3 sequence: CASSIGGPGNTIYF. The CDR3 region has the DNA TGTGCCAGTAGTATCGGGGGACCTGGAAACACCATATATTTT. The chain recombines TRBV19 with TRBJ1-3; D is possibly TRBD1 (5 bases). The CDR3 sequence is 14 residues long. V lost 3 bases, J lost 2 bases, and 8 bases lay in between. In germline, CDR1 is LNHDA, CDR2 SQIVND (reference sequence).

V is TRBV3-1 (or the pseudogene TRBV3-2) and J is TRBJ2-2, with 9 positions matching TRBD2. CDR1 and CDR2 from the germline V gene are LGHDT and YNNKEL (reference sequence). The J segment lost 7 bases and the V segment lost 3 bases, leaving 12 bases of the junction unmatched. The CDR3 covers 17 residues. In DNA form, the CDR3 reads TGTGCCAGCAGCCACGCACTGTCGGGACTAGCAGGCGGGGAGCTGTTTTTT. Its translation is CASSHALSGLAGGELFF.

As regards this clone: Other DNA sequences from this sample encode an identical CDR3 as well. V usage is TRBV5-1 and J usage is TRBJ2-2; D gene ambiguous. CDR3 length equals 14 residues. Trimming cost V 0 bases and J 4 bases, with 7 bases left between them. From germline, CDR1 is SGHRS and CDR2 YFSETQ. The CDR3 loop is CASSLGGSTGELFF. DNA for the CDR3: TGCGCCAGCAGCTTGGGCGGATCCACCGGGGAGCTGTTTTTT.

The chain links TRBV30 to TRBJ2-1, with TRBD1 matching over 11 bases. J was trimmed by 2 bases and V by 5 bases; bases with no gene match: 8. The CDR3 runs 16 residues. Germline V gene sequence: CDR1 GTSNPN, CDR2 SVGIG (reference sequence). CDR3 bases: TGTGCCTGGTACACAAGGACAGGGGGCCCCTACAATGAGCAGTTCTTC. Its translation: CAWYTRTGGPYNEQFF.